This record concerns one TCR beta chain sequence. The entry originates in a study of T cells after yellow fever vaccination. Template-switching 5'RACE yielded the TCR cDNA; a universal primer site and UMIs were added in the process. MiXCR was run by TCRdb on the 5' RACE reads, yielding one entry per CDR3 protein. This sample has about 550,000 distinct CDR3 sequences, with over 15% found just once. CDR1 is SGHDN and CDR2 is FVKESK in the germline V gene. Trimming left V 1 base short and J 9 bases short, with 7 bases between. There are 13 residues in the CDR3. V is TRBV14 and J is TRBJ1-6; D remains ambiguous. The sample was PBMCs, taken 15 days after the yellow fever booster vaccination. This TCR derives from a man younger than 45 who received the YFV17D yellow fever vaccine. CDR3 nucleotides: TGTGCCAGCAGCCAAGTAAGAGGTTCACCCCTCCACTTT. Its protein is CASSQVRGSPLHF.